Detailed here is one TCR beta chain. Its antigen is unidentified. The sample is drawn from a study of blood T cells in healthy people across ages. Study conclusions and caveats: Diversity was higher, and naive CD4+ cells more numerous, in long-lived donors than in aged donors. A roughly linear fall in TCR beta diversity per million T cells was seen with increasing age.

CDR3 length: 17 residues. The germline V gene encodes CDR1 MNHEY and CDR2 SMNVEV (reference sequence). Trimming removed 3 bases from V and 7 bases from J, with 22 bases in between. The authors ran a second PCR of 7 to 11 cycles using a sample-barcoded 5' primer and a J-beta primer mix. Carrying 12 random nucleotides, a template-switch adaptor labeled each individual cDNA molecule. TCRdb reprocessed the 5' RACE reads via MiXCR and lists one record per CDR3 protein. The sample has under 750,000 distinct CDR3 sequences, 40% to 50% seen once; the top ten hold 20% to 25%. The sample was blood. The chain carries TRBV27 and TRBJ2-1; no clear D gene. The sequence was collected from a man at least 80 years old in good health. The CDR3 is CASSLSHWTGGVNEQFF. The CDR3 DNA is TGTGCCAGCAGTTTGTCCCACTGGACGGGTGGGGTAAATGAGCAGTTCTTC.